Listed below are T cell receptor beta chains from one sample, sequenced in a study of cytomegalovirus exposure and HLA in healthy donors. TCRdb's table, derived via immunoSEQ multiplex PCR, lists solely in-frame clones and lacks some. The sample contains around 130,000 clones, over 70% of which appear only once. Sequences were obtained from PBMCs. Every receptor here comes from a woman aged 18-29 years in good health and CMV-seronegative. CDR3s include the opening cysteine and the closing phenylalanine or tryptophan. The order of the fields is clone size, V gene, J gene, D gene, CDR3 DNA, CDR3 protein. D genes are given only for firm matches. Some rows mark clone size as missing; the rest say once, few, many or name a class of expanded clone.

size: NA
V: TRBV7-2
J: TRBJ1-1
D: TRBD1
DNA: TGTGCCAGCAGCTCTGGGACAGTATACACTGAAGCTTTCTTT
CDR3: CASSSGTVYTEAFF

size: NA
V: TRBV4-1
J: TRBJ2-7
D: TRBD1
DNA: TGCGCCAGCAGCCACCTACCGGGACAGGGGACTAACGAGCAGTACTTC
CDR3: CASSHLPGQGTNEQYF

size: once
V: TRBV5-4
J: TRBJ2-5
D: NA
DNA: TGTGCCAGCAGCTTGGGGCTAGCAGGACAAGAGACCCAGTACTTC
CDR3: CASSLGLAGQETQYF

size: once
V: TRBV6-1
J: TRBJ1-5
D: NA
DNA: TGTGCCAGCGTTAACAGTCGAAATCAGCCCCAGCATTTT
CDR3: CASVNSRNQPQHF

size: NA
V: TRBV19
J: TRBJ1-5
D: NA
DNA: TGTGCCAGTAGTTCGACAGGAGGCAATCAGCCCCAGCATTTT
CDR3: CASSSTGGNQPQHF

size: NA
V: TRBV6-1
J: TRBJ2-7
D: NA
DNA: TGTGCCAGCAGGGCGGGTCCCTACGAGCAGTACTTC
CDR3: CASRAGPYEQYF

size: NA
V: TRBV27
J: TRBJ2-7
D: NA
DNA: TGTGCCAGCGTGTCGCTGGGGACTGCCACCTACGAGCAGTACTTC
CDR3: CASVSLGTATYEQYF

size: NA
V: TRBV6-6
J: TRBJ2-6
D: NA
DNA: TGTGCCAGCAGTCCCGACATGCTTGCTAACGTCCTGACTTTC
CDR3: CASSPDMLANVLTF

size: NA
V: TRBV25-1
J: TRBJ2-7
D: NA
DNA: TGTGCCAGCAGTGAGCTCATCCCGGGGGAGCAGTACTTC
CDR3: CASSELIPGEQYF

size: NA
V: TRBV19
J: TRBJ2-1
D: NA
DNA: TGTGCCAGTAGAGGCAGACCGGGACAACCCTCCTACAATGAGCAGTTCTTC
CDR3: CASRGRPGQPSYNEQFF

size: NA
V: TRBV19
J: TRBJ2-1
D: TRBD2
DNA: TGTGCCAGTAGCCACCGGCATGGCGGGAGCACCTACAATGAGCAGTTCTTC
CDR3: CASSHRHGGSTYNEQFF

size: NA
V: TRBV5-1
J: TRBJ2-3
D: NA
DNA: TGCGCCAGCAGCCCGACCGCAAGACTGGCAGATACGCAGTATTTT
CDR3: CASSPTARLADTQYF

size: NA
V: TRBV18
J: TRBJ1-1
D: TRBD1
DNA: TGTGCCAGCTCACCTCTCGGGACAGCCTTTATGAACACTGAAGCTTTCTTT
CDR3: CASSPLGTAFMNTEAFF

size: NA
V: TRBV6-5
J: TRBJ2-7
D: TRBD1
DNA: TGTGCCAGCAATCGACAGGGGGCCCGCTACGAGCAGTACTTC
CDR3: CASNRQGARYEQYF

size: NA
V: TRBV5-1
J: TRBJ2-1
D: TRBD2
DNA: TGCGCCAGCAGCTTGGTGTTCTCTAGCGGGCTCAGCTCCTACAATGAGCAGTTCTTC
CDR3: CASSLVFSSGLSSYNEQFF

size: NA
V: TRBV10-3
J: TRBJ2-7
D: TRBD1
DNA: TGTGCCATCAGTGAGCGCGGGACAGGGGTTGCCGAGCAGTACTTC
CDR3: CAISERGTGVAEQYF

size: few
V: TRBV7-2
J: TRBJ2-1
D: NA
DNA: TGTGCCAGCAGGGGGCCCGAGCGGGTCGCATACAATGAGCAGTTCTTC
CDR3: CASRGPERVAYNEQFF

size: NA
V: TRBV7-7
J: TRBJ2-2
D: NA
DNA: TGTGCCAGCAGCTTAGGACACCAATCCGGGGAGCTGTTTTTT
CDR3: CASSLGHQSGELFF

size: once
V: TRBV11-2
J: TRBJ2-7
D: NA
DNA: TGTGCCAGCAGCTTGAGCCCGCTCTCCTACGAGCAGTACTTC
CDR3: CASSLSPLSYEQYF

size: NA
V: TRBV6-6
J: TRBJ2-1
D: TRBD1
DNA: TGTGCCAGCAGTCCAGGACAGGGGGCAGATGAGCAGTTCTTC
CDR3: CASSPGQGADEQFF

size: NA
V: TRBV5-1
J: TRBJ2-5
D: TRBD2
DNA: TGCGCCAGCAGCTTAGCGGGAGGTGGTCTTGAGACCCAGTACTTC
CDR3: CASSLAGGGLETQYF

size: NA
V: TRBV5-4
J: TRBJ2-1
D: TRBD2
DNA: TGTGCCAGCAGCGTTACTAGCGGTACCTACAATGAGCAGTTCTTC
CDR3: CASSVTSGTYNEQFF

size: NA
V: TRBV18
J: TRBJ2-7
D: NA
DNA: TGTGCCAGCTCACCCCTCGGCGAGCAGTACTTC
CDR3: CASSPLGEQYF

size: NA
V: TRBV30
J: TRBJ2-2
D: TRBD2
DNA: TGTGCCTGGGGGCCGCGGGGGGGGCCCGGGGAGCTGTTTTTT
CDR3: CAWGPRGGPGELFF

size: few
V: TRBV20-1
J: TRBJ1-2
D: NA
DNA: TGCAGTGCTAGTGCGGGCTACACCTTC
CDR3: CSASAGYTF

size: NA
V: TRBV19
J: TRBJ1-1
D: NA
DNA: TGTGCCAGTAGTATTGGGGGAGGGGGCACTGAAGCTTTCTTT
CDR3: CASSIGGGGTEAFF

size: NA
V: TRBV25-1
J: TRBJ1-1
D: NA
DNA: TGTGCCAGCTTTACTACAGGGAACACTGAAGCTTTCTTT
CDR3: CASFTTGNTEAFF

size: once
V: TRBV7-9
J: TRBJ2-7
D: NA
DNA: TGTTCCAGCAGTCCCGTCGCCTACGAGCAGTACTTC
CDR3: CSSSPVAYEQYF

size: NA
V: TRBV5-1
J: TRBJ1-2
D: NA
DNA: TGCGCCAGCAGCCTGGACGGGGACATCCGCTACACCTTC
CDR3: CASSLDGDIRYTF

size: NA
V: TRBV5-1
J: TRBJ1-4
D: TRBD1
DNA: TGCGCCAGCAGCTTCGGACAGGGGCGAGGAAAACTGTTTTTT
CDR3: CASSFGQGRGKLFF

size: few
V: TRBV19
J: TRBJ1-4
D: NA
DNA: TGTGCCAGTGGAGGTTGGCCTAATGAAAAACTGTTTTTT
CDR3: CASGGWPNEKLFF

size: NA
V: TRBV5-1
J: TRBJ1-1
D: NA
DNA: TGCGCCAGCAGATCGGGGCGGGGGAGCATGAACACTGAAGCTTTCTTT
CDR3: CASRSGRGSMNTEAFF

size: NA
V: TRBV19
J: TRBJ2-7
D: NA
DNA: TGTGCCAGTAGTATAGACAGCTCCTACGAGCAGTACTTC
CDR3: CASSIDSSYEQYF

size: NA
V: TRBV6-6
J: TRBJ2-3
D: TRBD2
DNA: TGTGCCAGCAGTTACTCTGTAGCGGGGGGGGCAGATACGCAGTATTTT
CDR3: CASSYSVAGGADTQYF

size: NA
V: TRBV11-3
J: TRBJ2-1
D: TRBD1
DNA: TGTGCCAGCAGCCCGGGACAGGGGTCCCACAATGAGCAGTTCTTC
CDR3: CASSPGQGSHNEQFF

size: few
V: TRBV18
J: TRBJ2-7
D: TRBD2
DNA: TGTGCCAGCTCAGTCAACGGGGACTACCCCTACGAGCAGTACTTC
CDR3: CASSVNGDYPYEQYF

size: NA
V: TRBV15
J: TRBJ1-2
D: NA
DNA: TGTGCCACCAGCAGAGTTGGCGGGGCGGGAGACTATGGCTACACCTTC
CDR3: CATSRVGGAGDYGYTF